The sequence of this T cell receptor (beta chain) was determined in a study of blood T cell repertoires in COVID-19. Trimming stripped 0 bases from V and 3 bases from J, with 18 bases between. Per germline, CDR1 MNHEY and CDR2 SMNVEV (reference sequence). The CDR3 is 17 residues long. As handled by the study authors: Amplification of reference gene primers provided the estimated nucleated cell counts. Only in-frame clones appear in the TCRdb table, and some are missing; sequencing was by immunoSEQ multiplex PCR. V and J calls and clone size are copied from that table; D and trimming were computed from the DNA. The sample has some 340,000 clones; 75% to 90% are singletons.

The chain carries TRBV27 and TRBJ2-7, with a possible D match to TRBD2 (6 bases). This TCR was recovered from a woman aged 18 to 35 with acute or convalescent COVID-19. The source material was peripheral blood. The CDR3 DNA reads TGTGCCAGCAGTTTATCGGTCCAGCGGGCGATGAACTACGAGCAGTACTTC. Translation gives CASSLSVQRAMNYEQYF.